This T cell receptor (beta chain) emerged from a study of control samples from healthy donors and cancer patients. TCRdb keeps only in-frame clones here, not all; method: immunoSEQ multiplex PCR. The sample contains around 120,000 clones, just over 90% of which appear only once. Between the trimmed V and J ends, which lost 5 bases and 3 bases, there was a span of 7 bases. CDR3 size: 12 residues. This receptor was identified in a man aged 45 to 65 with head and neck cancer. The J gene is TRBJ1-1, the V gene TRBV12-3 or TRBV12-4; D ambiguous. Sequenced input: PBMCs. CDR3 residues: CASSNRDTEAFF. CDR3 DNA sequence: TGTGCCAGCAGTAATCGCGACACTGAAGCTTTCTTT.